This paragraph reports one TCR beta chain. Assay: immunoSEQ multiplex PCR; the TCRdb copy retains only in-frame clones and omits some. Among approximately 760,000 clones, around 85% were seen once, and the ten largest hold more than 0.01%. The sample originates from a study of shared T cell receptors in the human thymus. The CDR3 length is 14 residues. Germline CDR1 MNHNY, CDR2 SVGAGI (reference sequence). V shed 4 bases, J shed 3 bases, and the junction held 6 bases outside the gene matches. These data were likewise used in another study, on human thymus T cells. From that second work: The thymus was resected at corrective cardiac surgery.

This sequence was found in a girl under three years old with a congenital heart defect. The V and J genes are TRBV6-6 and TRBJ2-7, with TRBD1 matching over 7 bases. The sequenced sample consisted of thymocytes. The DNA of the CDR3 is TGTGCCAGCAGTTCCTGGACAGGAGTCTACGAGCAGTACTTC. Translation: CASSSWTGVYEQYF.